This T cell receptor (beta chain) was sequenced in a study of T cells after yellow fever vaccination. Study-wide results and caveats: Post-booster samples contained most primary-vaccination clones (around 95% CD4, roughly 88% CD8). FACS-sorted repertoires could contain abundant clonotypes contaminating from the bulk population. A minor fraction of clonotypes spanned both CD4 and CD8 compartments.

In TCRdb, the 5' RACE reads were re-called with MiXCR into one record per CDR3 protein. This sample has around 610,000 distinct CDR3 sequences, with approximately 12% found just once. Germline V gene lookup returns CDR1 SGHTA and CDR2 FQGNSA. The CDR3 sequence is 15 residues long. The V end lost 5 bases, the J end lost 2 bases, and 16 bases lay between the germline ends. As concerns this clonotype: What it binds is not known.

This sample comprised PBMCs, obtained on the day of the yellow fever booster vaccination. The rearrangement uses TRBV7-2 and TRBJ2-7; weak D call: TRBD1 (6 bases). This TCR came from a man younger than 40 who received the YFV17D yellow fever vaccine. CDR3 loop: CASSPQGSSTYEQYF. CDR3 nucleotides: TGTGCCAGCAGCCCACAGGGTAGTTCCACCTACGAGCAGTACTTC.